This TCR beta chain was sequenced during a study of OX40 agonist ivuxolimab in advanced cancers. Study details: Patients were dosed intravenously with ivuxolimab at 0.01 to 10 mg/kg every 2 weeks.

The CDR3 is made up of 12 amino acids. Germline V gene data show CDR1 as SGHTA and CDR2 as FQGNSA. On this clone: Its antigen is still unknown. A read error may account for a junction end that differs from germline.

TCRdb's copy holds only in-frame clones and misses some; the assay was immunoSEQ multiplex PCR. The sample lists about 80,000 clones, approximately 94% occurring once. Study findings and constraints: There were, on average, more expanded clones in CD8+ T cells than in CD4+. What antigens the expanded peripheral T cells recognized was never established.

The V and J genes are TRBV7-2 and TRBJ1-5; D gene unclear. The sequence was obtained from an adult with an advanced solid tumor such as melanoma, head and neck, liver or kidney cancer. The input for sequencing was CD4+ or CD8+ T cells sorted from blood, taken in a trial of the OX40 agonist ivuxolimab. The chain's CDR3 is CAGSLVGQPQHF. CDR3 DNA sequence: TGTGCCGGCAGCTTAGTCGGTCAGCCCCAGCATTTT. Variable domain in full (rest from reference TRBV7-2 and TRBJ1-5): GAGVSQSPSNKVTEKGKDVELRCDPISGHTALYWYRQSLGQGLEFLIYFQGNSAPDKSGLPSDRFSAERTGGSVSTLTIQRTQQEDSAVYLCAGSLVGQPQHFGDGTRLSIL.